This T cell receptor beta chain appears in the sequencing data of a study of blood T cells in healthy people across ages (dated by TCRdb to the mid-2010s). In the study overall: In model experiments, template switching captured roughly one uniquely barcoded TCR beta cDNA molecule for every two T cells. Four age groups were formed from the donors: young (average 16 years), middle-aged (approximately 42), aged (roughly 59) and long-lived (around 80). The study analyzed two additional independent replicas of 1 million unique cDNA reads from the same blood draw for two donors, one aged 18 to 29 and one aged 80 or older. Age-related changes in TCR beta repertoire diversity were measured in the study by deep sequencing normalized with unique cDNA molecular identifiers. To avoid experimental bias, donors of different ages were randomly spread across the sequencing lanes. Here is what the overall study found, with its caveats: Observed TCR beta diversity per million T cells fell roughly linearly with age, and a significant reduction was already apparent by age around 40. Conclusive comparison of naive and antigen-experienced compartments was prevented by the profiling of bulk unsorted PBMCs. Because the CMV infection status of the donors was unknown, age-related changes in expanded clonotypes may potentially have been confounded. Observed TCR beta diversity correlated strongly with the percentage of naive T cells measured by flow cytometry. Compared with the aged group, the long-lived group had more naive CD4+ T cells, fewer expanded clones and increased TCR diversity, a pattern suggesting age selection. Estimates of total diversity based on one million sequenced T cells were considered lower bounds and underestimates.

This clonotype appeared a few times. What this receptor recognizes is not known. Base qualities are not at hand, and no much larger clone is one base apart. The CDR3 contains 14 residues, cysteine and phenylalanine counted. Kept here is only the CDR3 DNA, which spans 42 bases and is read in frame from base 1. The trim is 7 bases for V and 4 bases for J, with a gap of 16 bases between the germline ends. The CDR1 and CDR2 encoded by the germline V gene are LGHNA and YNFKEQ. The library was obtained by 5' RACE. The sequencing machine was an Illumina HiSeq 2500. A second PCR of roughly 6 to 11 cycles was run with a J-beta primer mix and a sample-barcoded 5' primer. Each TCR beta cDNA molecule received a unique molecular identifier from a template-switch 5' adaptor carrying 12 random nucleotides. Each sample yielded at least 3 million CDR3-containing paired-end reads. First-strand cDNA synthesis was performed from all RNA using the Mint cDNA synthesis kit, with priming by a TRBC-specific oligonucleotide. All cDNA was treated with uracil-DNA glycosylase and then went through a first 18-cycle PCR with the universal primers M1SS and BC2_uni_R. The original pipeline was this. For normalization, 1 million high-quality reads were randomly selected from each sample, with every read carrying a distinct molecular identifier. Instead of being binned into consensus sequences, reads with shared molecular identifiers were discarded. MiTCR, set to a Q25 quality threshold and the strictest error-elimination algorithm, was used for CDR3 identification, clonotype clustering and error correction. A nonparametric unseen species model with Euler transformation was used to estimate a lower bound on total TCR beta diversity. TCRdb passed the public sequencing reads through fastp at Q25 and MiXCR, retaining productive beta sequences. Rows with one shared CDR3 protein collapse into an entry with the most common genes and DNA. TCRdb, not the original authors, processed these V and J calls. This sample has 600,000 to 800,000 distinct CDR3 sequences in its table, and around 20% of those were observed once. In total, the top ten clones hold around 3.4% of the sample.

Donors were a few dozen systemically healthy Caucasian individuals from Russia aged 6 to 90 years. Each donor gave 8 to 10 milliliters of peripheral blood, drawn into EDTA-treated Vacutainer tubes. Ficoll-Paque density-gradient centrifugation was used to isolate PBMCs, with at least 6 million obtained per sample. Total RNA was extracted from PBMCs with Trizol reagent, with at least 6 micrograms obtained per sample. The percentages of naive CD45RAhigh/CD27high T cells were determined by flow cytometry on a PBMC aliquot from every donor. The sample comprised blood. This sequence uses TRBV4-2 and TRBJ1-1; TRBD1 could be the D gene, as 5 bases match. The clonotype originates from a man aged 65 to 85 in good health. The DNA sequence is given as TGTGCCAGCAACCCGGCGGGGCCTGTCACTGAAGCTTTCTTT. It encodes CASNPAGPVTEAFF.